The rows below give T cell receptor beta chains drawn from one sample of a study of T-cell reconstitution after alpha-beta-depleted transplantation in children. One entry per CDR3 protein results from TCRdb running MiXCR on the PCR reads. The sample contains nearly 350,000 distinct CDR3 sequences, around 15% of which appear only once. The source was PBMCs, mostly from graft donor cells, collected 360 days after TCRalphabeta/CD19-depleted stem cell transplant. The receptors were gathered from a male patient between 2 and 10 years old who had a stem cell transplant for acute lymphoblastic leukemia, so the T cells may come from the graft donor. Each CDR3 is given with its conserved first and last residue. D genes are given only for firm matches. A clone size is listed for some rows: how often the clone was seen (once, few, many), or a class if it is expanded.

j_gene: TRBJ2-7; d_gene: .; abundance: many; v_gene: TRBV7-9; CDR3nt: TGTGCCAGCAGCTCTAAGGTCTCCTACGAGCAGTACTTC; CDR3aa: CASSSKVSYEQYF
j_gene: TRBJ2-1; d_gene: TRBD2; abundance: few; v_gene: TRBV7-3; CDR3nt: TGTGCCAGCAGCTTAGTCGGGACTAGCGTCAATGAGCAGTTCTTC; CDR3aa: CASSLVGTSVNEQFF
j_gene: TRBJ2-3; d_gene: .; abundance: many; v_gene: TRBV28; CDR3nt: TGTGCCAGCGGCGGAGTTACAGATACGCAGTATTTT; CDR3aa: CASGGVTDTQYF
j_gene: TRBJ2-5; d_gene: .; abundance: many; v_gene: TRBV20-1; CDR3nt: TGCAGTGCTAGCCCAGACACTCAAGAGACCCAGTACTTC; CDR3aa: CSASPDTQETQYF
j_gene: TRBJ2-3; d_gene: TRBD2; abundance: few; v_gene: TRBV6-2/TRBV6-3; CDR3nt: TGTGCCAGCAGTTACTCCTTGGGACTAAGCCTGGCAGATACGCAGTATTTT; CDR3aa: CASSYSLGLSLADTQYF
j_gene: TRBJ1-4; d_gene: .; abundance: .; v_gene: TRBV12-3/TRBV12-4; CDR3nt: TGTGCCAATTCCCCCGGGGAGCTAACAGCAACTAATGAAAAACTGTTTTTT; CDR3aa: CANSPGELTATNEKLFF
j_gene: TRBJ2-1; d_gene: .; abundance: many; v_gene: TRBV7-7; CDR3nt: TGTGCTAGCAGCTCCAGGGAGGAGAGCTCCTACAATGAGCAGTTCTTC; CDR3aa: CASSSREESSYNEQFF
j_gene: TRBJ2-1; d_gene: .; abundance: few; v_gene: TRBV2; CDR3nt: TGTGCCAGCAGTGATGGGCTGGCCTACAATGAGCAGTTCTTC; CDR3aa: CASSDGLAYNEQFF
j_gene: TRBJ2-7; d_gene: TRBD2; abundance: .; v_gene: TRBV13; CDR3nt: TGTGCCAGCAGTCAAGGGAGGGACGAGCAGTACTTC; CDR3aa: CASSQGRDEQYF
j_gene: TRBJ2-3; d_gene: .; abundance: .; v_gene: TRBV2; CDR3nt: TGTGCCAGCAGTGAAGCTAGAGGCACAGATACGCAGTATTTT; CDR3aa: CASSEARGTDTQYF
j_gene: TRBJ2-1; d_gene: .; abundance: .; v_gene: TRBV10-1; CDR3nt: TGCGCCAGCAGTGGTCAGACCTCCTACAATGAGCAGTTCTTC; CDR3aa: CASSGQTSYNEQFF
j_gene: TRBJ2-4; d_gene: .; abundance: few; v_gene: TRBV6-2/TRBV6-3; CDR3nt: TGTGCCAGCAGACCGACTAGGGGGAGCATTCAGTACTTC; CDR3aa: CASRPTRGSIQYF
j_gene: TRBJ2-5; d_gene: TRBD1; abundance: many; v_gene: TRBV24-1; CDR3nt: TGTGCCACCAGTGACCGGACAGGGAAAGAGACCCAGTACTTC; CDR3aa: CATSDRTGKETQYF
j_gene: TRBJ2-7; d_gene: .; abundance: many; v_gene: TRBV21-1; CDR3nt: TGTGCCAGCAGCAAAGCCGAATCCGACGAGCAGTACTTC; CDR3aa: CASSKAESDEQYF
j_gene: TRBJ1-2; d_gene: .; abundance: few; v_gene: TRBV28; CDR3nt: TGTGCCAGCAGTTTAGGTCTTGGCTACACCTTC; CDR3aa: CASSLGLGYTF
j_gene: TRBJ2-2; d_gene: .; abundance: few; v_gene: TRBV7-9; CDR3nt: TGTGCCAGCGCAGCGGCGCAAGGGATAAGTGGAACCGGGGAGCTGTTTTTT; CDR3aa: CASAAAQGISGTGELFF
j_gene: TRBJ1-5; d_gene: .; abundance: few; v_gene: TRBV6-2/TRBV6-3; CDR3nt: TGTGCCAGCAGTTACTCGCCCGAGGCAACAGGGTTTAATCAGCCCCAGCATTTT; CDR3aa: CASSYSPEATGFNQPQHF
j_gene: TRBJ1-5; d_gene: TRBD1; abundance: few; v_gene: TRBV12-3/TRBV12-4; CDR3nt: TGTGCCAGCAGTTTCCCGGTTGGCAGGGGGCATCAGCCCCAGCATTTT; CDR3aa: CASSFPVGRGHQPQHF
j_gene: TRBJ2-1; d_gene: TRBD1; abundance: .; v_gene: TRBV7-6; CDR3nt: TGTGCCAGCAGCTTAGAGGGACAGGGGTACAATGAGCAGTTCTTC; CDR3aa: CASSLEGQGYNEQFF
j_gene: TRBJ2-7; d_gene: TRBD1; abundance: few; v_gene: TRBV5-1; CDR3nt: TGCGCCAGCAGCCTTCCGGACAGGGAAGCCACCTACGAGCAGTACTTC; CDR3aa: CASSLPDREATYEQYF
j_gene: TRBJ2-7; d_gene: TRBD2; abundance: .; v_gene: TRBV28; CDR3nt: TGTGCCAGCAGGATCCTAGCGGGAGTAGGGGAGGTCAACGAGCAGTACTTC; CDR3aa: CASRILAGVGEVNEQYF
j_gene: TRBJ2-1; d_gene: .; abundance: few; v_gene: TRBV29-1; CDR3nt: TGCAGCGTCGGAGGGCGTCTAACCTACAATGAGCAGTTCTTC; CDR3aa: CSVGGRLTYNEQFF
j_gene: TRBJ1-6; d_gene: .; abundance: few; v_gene: TRBV4-1; CDR3nt: TGCGCCAGCAGCCAAGCAGGGGAGTATAATTCACCCCTCCACTTT; CDR3aa: CASSQAGEYNSPLHF
j_gene: TRBJ2-5; d_gene: .; abundance: .; v_gene: TRBV10-3; CDR3nt: TGTGCCATCAGTGACACGGAGCCGATCCAAGAGACCCAGTACTTC; CDR3aa: CAISDTEPIQETQYF
j_gene: TRBJ1-1; d_gene: .; abundance: few; v_gene: TRBV5-1; CDR3nt: TGCGCCAGCAGCTTGGCCGGGAACAGGGAAGCTTTCTTT; CDR3aa: CASSLAGNREAFF
j_gene: TRBJ1-6; d_gene: .; abundance: .; v_gene: TRBV10-3; CDR3nt: TGTGCCATCAGCCCCAAGAGTGGAGGGAGCTCACCCCTCCACTTT; CDR3aa: CAISPKSGGSSPLHF
j_gene: TRBJ2-2; d_gene: .; abundance: .; v_gene: TRBV29-1; CDR3nt: TGCAGCGTTTCCGCGAACACCGGGGAGCTGTTTTTT; CDR3aa: CSVSANTGELFF
j_gene: TRBJ2-7; d_gene: TRBD2; abundance: .; v_gene: TRBV28; CDR3nt: TGTGCCAGCAGCGGACTAGCGGGACTCTTCCGCTACGAGCAGTACTTC; CDR3aa: CASSGLAGLFRYEQYF
j_gene: TRBJ1-6; d_gene: .; abundance: many; v_gene: TRBV6-5; CDR3nt: TGTGCCAGCAGTTATAACCCGGCAAATTCACCCCTCCACTTT; CDR3aa: CASSYNPANSPLHF
j_gene: TRBJ2-3; d_gene: .; abundance: .; v_gene: TRBV4-3; CDR3nt: TGCGCCAGCAGCCAAGATCGGTCTTCAGATACGCAGTATTTT; CDR3aa: CASSQDRSSDTQYF
j_gene: TRBJ1-2; d_gene: TRBD1; abundance: .; v_gene: TRBV12-3/TRBV12-4; CDR3nt: TGTGCCAGCAGTTTAAGTCTGACAGGGGGAAACTATGGCTACACCTTC; CDR3aa: CASSLSLTGGNYGYTF
j_gene: TRBJ2-3; d_gene: TRBD2; abundance: many; v_gene: TRBV7-9; CDR3nt: TGTGCCAGCAGACAAGAGCGGGAGTCGGATACGCAGTATTTT; CDR3aa: CASRQERESDTQYF
j_gene: TRBJ2-1; d_gene: TRBD2; abundance: .; v_gene: TRBV5-8; CDR3nt: TGTGCCAGCAGCTTAGAATGGCTAGCGGGAGATGAGCAGTTCTTC; CDR3aa: CASSLEWLAGDEQFF
j_gene: TRBJ2-1; d_gene: TRBD1; abundance: many; v_gene: TRBV24-1; CDR3nt: TGTGCCACCAGTGATTTTCCCCCGGGACAGTGGTCCTACAATGAGCAGTTCTTC; CDR3aa: CATSDFPPGQWSYNEQFF
j_gene: TRBJ2-7; d_gene: .; abundance: few; v_gene: TRBV2; CDR3nt: TGTGCCAGCAGTGTAATAGCGCGCTCCTACGAGCAGTACTTC; CDR3aa: CASSVIARSYEQYF
j_gene: TRBJ2-5; d_gene: TRBD2; abundance: many; v_gene: TRBV29-1; CDR3nt: TGCAGCGTTGGGGGGAGGGGGACCCAGTACTTC; CDR3aa: CSVGGRGTQYF
j_gene: TRBJ1-5; d_gene: .; abundance: .; v_gene: TRBV6-1; CDR3nt: TGTGCCAGCAGTGGCGGGGACACCGTATATCAGCCCCAGCATTTT; CDR3aa: CASSGGDTVYQPQHF
j_gene: TRBJ2-7; d_gene: .; abundance: many; v_gene: TRBV19; CDR3nt: TGTGCCAGTAGTAAAGCAGGTGTGACCGAGCAGTACTTC; CDR3aa: CASSKAGVTEQYF
j_gene: TRBJ2-6; d_gene: .; abundance: few; v_gene: TRBV20-1; CDR3nt: TGCAGTGCTAGAGATCTGGCAGGGGCGGTGGGGGCCAACGTCCTGACTTTC; CDR3aa: CSARDLAGAVGANVLTF
j_gene: TRBJ1-2; d_gene: .; abundance: .; v_gene: TRBV9; CDR3nt: TGTGCCAGCAGTGGACGGGGCTACACCTTC; CDR3aa: CASSGRGYTF
j_gene: TRBJ2-3; d_gene: TRBD2; abundance: .; v_gene: TRBV4-3; CDR3nt: TGCGCCAGCAGCCAATTAGCGGGAGGTCCCACAGATACGCAGTATTTT; CDR3aa: CASSQLAGGPTDTQYF
j_gene: TRBJ2-1; d_gene: .; abundance: .; v_gene: TRBV18; CDR3nt: TGTGCCAGCTCACCACGGTCCCTTCCAAACTCCTACAATGAGCAGTTCTTC; CDR3aa: CASSPRSLPNSYNEQFF